The T cell receptor (beta chain) described here comes from a study of OX40 agonist ivuxolimab in advanced cancers. Across the study: Partial responses were achieved by three patients, of whom one had hepatocellular carcinoma and two had cutaneous melanoma.

Study observations and caveats: The authors also found low normalized T-cell clonal expansion in some nonresponders.

To note about this clone: Antigen unknown.

Repertoires were generated with immunoSEQ multiplex PCR, while TCRdb's copy carries only in-frame clones and drops some. The top ten hold approximately 3.5% of the sample, which has 61,000 or so clones, 83% seen once. This CDR3 comprises 11 residues. Germline loops: CDR1 SNHLY, CDR2 FYNNEI. V was shortened by 7 bases and J by 10 bases, with 11 bases between the two germline ends. The input for sequencing was CD4+ or CD8+ T cells sorted from blood, taken in a trial of the OX40 agonist ivuxolimab. This sequence originates from an adult with an advanced solid tumor such as melanoma, head and neck, liver or kidney cancer. This chain connects TRBV2 to TRBJ2-1; either TRBD1 or TRBD2 may supply D (5 bases each). The CDR3 DNA follows: TGTGCCAGCAAAATGGGACGGGAGCAGTTCTTC. Translated: CASKMGREQFF.